The source of this T cell receptor (beta chain) is a study of T cells in Graves' hyperthyroidism and ophthalmopathy. Notes on the study in general: In the blood, most expanded thyroid clonotypes above 0.001 appeared as well. A model using 13 V-J features told ophthalmopathy apart from stable hyperthyroidism.

The TCR beta CDR3 regions underwent amplification using RNA transcripts as the source. Researchers ran a first-round RT-PCR on the TCR CDR3 using the HTBI primer set. TCRdb re-derived calls from the multiplex PCR reads in MiXCR, one entry per CDR3 protein. The sample has about 270,000 distinct CDR3 sequences; nearly 15% are singletons. The CDR3 totals 13 residues. The junction had 3 bases not matched to a gene; V was cut back by 8 bases and J by 5 bases. The V gene's germline CDR1 is MNHNS and CDR2 SASEGT. It was uncontrolled infection, other autoimmune disease, pregnancy or lactation that excluded patients. Out of roughly 10 ml of fresh peripheral blood came the PBMCs. This clonotype was observed many times. Antigen specificity is unknown.

The V call is TRBV6-1, the J call TRBJ1-5; TRBD1 matches 10 bases. The sequence was collected from a woman in her fifties or sixties with Graves' hyperthyroidism that later progressed to Graves' ophthalmopathy. Material: blood. The CDR3 bases are TGTGCCAGCGAGACAGGGGGCGATCAGCCCCAGCATTTT. Translating it yields CASETGGDQPQHF.